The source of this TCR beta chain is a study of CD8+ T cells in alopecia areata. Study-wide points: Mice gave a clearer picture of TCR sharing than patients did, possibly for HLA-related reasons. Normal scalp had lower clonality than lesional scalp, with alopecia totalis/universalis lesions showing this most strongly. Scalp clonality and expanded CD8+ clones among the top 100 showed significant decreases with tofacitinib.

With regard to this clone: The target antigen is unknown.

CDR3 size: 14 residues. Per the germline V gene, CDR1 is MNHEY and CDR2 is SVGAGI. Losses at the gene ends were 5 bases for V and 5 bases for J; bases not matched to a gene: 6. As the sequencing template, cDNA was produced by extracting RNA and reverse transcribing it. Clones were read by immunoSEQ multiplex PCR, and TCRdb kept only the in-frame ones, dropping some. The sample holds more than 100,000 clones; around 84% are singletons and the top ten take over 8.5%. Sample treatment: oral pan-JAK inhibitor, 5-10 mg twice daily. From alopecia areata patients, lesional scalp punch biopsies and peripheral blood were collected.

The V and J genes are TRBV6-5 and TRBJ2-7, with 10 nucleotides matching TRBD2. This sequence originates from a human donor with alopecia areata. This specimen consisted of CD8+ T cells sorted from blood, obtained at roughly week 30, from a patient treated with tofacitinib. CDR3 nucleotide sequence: TGTGCCAGCAGTCCGGGACTAGCGAGGAACGAGCAGTACTTC. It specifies CASSPGLARNEQYF.